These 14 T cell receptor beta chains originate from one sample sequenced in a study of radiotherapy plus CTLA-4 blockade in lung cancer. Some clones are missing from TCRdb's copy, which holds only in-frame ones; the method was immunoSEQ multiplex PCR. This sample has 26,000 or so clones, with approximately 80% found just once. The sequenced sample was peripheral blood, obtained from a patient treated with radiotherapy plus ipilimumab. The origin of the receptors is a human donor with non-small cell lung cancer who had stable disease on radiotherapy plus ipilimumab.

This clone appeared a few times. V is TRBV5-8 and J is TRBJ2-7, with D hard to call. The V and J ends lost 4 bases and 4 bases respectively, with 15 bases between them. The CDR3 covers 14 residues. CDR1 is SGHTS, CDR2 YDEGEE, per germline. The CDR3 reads CASSHGREGYEQYV. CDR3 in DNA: TGTGCCAGCAGCCACGGACGTGAAGGGTACGAGCAGTACGTC.

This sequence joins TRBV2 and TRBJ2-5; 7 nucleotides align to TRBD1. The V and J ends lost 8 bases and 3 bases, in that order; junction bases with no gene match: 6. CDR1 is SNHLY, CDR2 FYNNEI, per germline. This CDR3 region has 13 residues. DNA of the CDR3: TGTGCCAGCTCCCGGGACAGAGAAGAGACCCAGTACTTC. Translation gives CASSRDREETQYF.

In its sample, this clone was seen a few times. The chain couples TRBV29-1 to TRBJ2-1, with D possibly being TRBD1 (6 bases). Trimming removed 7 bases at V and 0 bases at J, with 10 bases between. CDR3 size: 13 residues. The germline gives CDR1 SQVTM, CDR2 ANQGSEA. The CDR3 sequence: CSAGQSSYNEQFF. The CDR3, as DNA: TGCAGCGCTGGACAGAGCTCCTACAATGAGCAGTTCTTC.

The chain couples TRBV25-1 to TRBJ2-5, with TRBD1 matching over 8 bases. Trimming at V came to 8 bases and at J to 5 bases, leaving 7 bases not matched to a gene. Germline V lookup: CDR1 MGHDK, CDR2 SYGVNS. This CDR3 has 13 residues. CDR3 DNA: TGTGCCAGCCGAGGACAGGGTCATGAGACCCAGTACTTC. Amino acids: CASRGQGHETQYF.

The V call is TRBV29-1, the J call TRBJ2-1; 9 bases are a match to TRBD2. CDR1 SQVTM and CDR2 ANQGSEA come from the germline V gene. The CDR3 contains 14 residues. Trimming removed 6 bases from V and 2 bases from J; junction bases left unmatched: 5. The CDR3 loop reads CSVASGNPYNEQFF. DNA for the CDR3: TGCAGCGTAGCTAGCGGGAACCCCTACAATGAGCAGTTCTTC.

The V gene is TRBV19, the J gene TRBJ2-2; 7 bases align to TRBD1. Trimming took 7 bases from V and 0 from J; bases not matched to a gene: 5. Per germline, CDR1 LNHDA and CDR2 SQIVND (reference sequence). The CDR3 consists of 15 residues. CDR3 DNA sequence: TGTGCCAGTATCCCTACAGGGGCGAACACCGGGGAGCTGTTTTTT. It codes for CASIPTGANTGELFF.

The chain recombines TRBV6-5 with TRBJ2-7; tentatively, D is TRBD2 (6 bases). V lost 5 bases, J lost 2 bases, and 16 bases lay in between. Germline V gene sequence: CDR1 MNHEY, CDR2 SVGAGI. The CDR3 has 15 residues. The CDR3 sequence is CASSNPLAAAYEQYV. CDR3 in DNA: TGTGCCAGCAGTAACCCATTAGCGGCCGCCTACGAGCAGTACGTC.

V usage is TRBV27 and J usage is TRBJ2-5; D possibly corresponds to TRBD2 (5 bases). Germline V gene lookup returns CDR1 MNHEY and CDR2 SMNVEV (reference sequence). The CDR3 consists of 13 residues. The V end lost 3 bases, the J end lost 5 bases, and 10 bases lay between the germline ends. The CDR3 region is CASSFFPGETQYF. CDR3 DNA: TGTGCCAGCAGTTTCTTTCCGGGGGAGACCCAGTACTTC.

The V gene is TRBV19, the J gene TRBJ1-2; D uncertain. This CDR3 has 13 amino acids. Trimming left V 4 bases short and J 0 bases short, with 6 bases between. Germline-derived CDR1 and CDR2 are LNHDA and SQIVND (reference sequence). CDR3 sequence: CASSTGSNYGYTF. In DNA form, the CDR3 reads TGTGCCAGTAGTACAGGATCTAACTATGGCTACACCTTC. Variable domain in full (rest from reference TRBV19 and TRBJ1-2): DGGITQSPKYLFRKEGQNVTLSCEQNLNHDAMYWYRQDPGQGLRLIYYSQIVNDFQKGDIAEGYSVSREKKESFPLTVTSAQKNPTAFYLCASSTGSNYGYTFGSGTRLTVV.

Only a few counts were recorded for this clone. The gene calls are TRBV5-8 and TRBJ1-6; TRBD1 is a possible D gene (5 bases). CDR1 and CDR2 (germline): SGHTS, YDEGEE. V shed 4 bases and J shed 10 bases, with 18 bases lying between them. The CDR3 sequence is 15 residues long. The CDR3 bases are TGTGCCAGCAGCCATCCGACCGGGGGTGTCTCACCCCTCCACTTT. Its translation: CASSHPTGGVSPLHF.

CDR3 in amino acids: CASSLRGQGVAEAFF. In DNA, the CDR3 is TGTGCCAGCAGCCTTAGGGGACAGGGTGTCGCTGAAGCTTTCTTT. The chain joins TRBV9 to TRBJ1-1, with 9 nucleotides matching TRBD1. The CDR3 sequence is 15 residues long. J lost 6 bases, V lost 4 bases, and 10 bases had no gene match. Germline CDR1 is SGDLS and CDR2 is YYNGEE.

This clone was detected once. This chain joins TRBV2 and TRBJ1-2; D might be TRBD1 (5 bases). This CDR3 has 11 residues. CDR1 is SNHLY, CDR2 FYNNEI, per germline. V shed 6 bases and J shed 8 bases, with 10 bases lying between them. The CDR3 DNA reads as TGTGCCAGCAGATCCAGGGCGGGCTACACCTTC. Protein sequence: CASRSRAGYTF.

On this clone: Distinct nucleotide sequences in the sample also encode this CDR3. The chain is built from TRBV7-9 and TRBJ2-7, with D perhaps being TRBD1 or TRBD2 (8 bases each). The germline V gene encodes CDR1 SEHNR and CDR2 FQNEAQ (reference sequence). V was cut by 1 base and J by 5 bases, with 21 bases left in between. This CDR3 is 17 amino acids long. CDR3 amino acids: CASSLVRGGTGGDEQYF. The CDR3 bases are TGTGCCAGCAGCTTAGTCCGGGGGGGGACAGGAGGCGACGAGCAGTACTTC.

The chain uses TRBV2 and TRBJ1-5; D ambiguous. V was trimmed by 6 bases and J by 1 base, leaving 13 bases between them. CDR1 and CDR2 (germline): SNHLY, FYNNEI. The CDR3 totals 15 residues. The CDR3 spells CASRSNRGSNQPQHF. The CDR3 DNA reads TGTGCCAGCAGATCTAACAGAGGGAGCAATCAGCCCCAGCATTTT.